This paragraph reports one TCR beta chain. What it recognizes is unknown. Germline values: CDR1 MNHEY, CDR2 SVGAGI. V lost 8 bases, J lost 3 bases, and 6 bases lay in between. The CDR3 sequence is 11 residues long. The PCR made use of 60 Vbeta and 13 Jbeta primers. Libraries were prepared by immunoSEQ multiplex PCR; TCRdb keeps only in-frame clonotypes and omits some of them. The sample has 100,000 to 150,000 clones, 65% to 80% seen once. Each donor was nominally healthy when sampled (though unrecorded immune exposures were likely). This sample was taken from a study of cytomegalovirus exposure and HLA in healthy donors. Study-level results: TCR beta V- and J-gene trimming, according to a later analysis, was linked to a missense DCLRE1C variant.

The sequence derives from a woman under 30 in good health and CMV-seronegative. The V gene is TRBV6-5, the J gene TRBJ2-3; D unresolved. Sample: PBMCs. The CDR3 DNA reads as TGTGCCAGCGGAGAGACAGATACGCAGTATTTT. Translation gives CASGETDTQYF.